This TCR beta chain was observed in a study of blood T cells in healthy people across ages. It was with a sample-barcoded 5' primer and a J-beta primer mix that a second PCR of roughly 6 to 11 cycles was run. From the 5' RACE reads, TCRdb called clonotypes with MiXCR, one entry per CDR3 protein. The table lists roughly 500,000 distinct CDR3 sequences, 24% of them singletons. This clonotype turned up a few times. The junction does not match germline at one end; this may be a read error. These data are also associated with another study on T cells of mothers and their children. That work contributes: The study sampled three healthy Caucasian mothers and their six children.

The material sequenced was blood. The sequence derives from a boy younger than 18 in good health.

The chain's CDR3 is CASSLAGGSTQEAQYF. The DNA of the CDR3 is TGTGCCAGCAGTTTAGCGGGGGGGTCTACCCAAGAGGCCCAGTACTTC. The rearrangement uses TRBV12-3 or TRBV12-4 and TRBJ2-5; TRBD2 matches 7 bases. The CDR3 runs 16 residues.